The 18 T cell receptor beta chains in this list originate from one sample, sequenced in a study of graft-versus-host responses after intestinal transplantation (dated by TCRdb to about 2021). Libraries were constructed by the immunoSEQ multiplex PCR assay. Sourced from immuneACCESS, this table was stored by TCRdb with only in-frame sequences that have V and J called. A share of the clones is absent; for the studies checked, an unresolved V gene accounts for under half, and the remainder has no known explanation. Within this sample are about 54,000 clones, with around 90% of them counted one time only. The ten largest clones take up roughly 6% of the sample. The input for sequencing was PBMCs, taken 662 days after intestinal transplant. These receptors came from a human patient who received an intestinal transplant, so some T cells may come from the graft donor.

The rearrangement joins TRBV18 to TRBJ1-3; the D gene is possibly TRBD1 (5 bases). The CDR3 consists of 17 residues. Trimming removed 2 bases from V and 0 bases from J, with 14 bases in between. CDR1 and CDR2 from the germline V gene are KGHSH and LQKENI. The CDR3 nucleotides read TGTGCCAGCTCACCAGGGGGTTCCGTTCGCTCTGGAAACACCATATATTTT. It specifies CASSPGGSVRSGNTIYF.

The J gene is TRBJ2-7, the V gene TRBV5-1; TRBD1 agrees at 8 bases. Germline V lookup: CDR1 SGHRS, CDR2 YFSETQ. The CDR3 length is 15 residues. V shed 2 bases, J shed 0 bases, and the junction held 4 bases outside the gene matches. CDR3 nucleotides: TGCGCCAGCAGCTTCACAGGGGGAAGCTCCTACGAGCAGTACTTC. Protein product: CASSFTGGSSYEQYF.

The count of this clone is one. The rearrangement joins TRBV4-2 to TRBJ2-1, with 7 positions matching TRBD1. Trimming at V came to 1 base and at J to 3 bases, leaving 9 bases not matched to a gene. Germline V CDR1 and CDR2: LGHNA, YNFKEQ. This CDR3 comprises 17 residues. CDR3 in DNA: TGTGCCAGCAGCCAAGCGGGACAGCGGTTTAACTACAATGAGCAGTTCTTC. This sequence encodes CASSQAGQRFNYNEQFF.

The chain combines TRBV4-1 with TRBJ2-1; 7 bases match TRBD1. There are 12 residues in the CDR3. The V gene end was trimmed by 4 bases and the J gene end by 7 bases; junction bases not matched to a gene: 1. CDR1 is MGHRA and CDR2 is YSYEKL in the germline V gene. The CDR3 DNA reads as TGCGCCAGCAGCCGCAGGGGGAATGAGCAGTTCTTC. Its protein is CASSRRGNEQFF.

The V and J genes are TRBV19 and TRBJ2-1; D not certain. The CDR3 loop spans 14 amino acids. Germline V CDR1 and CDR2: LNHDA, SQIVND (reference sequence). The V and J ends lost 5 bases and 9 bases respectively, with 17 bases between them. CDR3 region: CASSWSGSGPEQFF. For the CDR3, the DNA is TGTGCCAGTAGTTGGTCTGGGTCCGGTCCTGAGCAGTTCTTC.

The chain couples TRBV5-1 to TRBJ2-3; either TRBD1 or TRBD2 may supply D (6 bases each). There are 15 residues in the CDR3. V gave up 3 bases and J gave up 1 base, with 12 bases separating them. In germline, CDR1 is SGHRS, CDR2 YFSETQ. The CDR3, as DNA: TGCGCCAGCAGCTGGGGGGCCGGCCGCACAGATACGCAGTATTTT. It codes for CASSWGAGRTDTQYF.

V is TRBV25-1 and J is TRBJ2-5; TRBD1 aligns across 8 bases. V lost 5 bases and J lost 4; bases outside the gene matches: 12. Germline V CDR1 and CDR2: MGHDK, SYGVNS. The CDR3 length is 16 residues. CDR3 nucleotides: TGTGCCAGCAGTCCCGGACAGGGCCTTTACGCAGAGACCCAGTACTTC. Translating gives CASSPGQGLYAETQYF.

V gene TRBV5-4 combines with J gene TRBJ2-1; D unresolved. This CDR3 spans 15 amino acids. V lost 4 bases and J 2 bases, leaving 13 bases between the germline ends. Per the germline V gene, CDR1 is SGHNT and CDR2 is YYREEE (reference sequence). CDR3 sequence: CASSPEGGPYNEQFF. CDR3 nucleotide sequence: TGTGCCAGCAGCCCGGAAGGCGGCCCCTACAATGAGCAGTTCTTC.

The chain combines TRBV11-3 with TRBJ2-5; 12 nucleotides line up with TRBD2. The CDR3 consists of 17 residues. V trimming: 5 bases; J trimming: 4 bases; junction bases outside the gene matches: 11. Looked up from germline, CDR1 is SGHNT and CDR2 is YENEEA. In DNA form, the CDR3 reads TGTGCCAGCAGCCCCTCCGGACTAGCGGGATTTCGAGAGACCCAGTACTTC. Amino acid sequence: CASSPSGLAGFRETQYF.

CDR3 protein: CASRRDLQETQYF. CDR3 DNA sequence: TGCGCCAGCAGGCGGGATCTGCAAGAGACCCAGTACTTC. The genes are TRBV5-1 and TRBJ2-5; D possibly corresponds to TRBD2 (6 bases). CDR1 is SGHRS, CDR2 YFSETQ, per germline. CDR3 size: 13 residues. V lost 5 bases, J lost 2 bases, and 10 bases lay in between.

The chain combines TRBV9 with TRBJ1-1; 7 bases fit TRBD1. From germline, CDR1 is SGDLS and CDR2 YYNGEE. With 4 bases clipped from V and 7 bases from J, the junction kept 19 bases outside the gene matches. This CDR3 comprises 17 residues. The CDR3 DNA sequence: TGTGCCAGCAGCAAGGGAAGGGACAGCTCGTTGGGGGATGAAGCTTTCTTT. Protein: CASSKGRDSSLGDEAFF.

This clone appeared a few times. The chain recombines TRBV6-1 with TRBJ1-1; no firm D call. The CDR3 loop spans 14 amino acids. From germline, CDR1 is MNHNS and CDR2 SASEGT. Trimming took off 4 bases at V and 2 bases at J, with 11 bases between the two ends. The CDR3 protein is CASSGRVPNTEAFF. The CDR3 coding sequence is TGTGCCAGCAGTGGTAGGGTCCCAAACACTGAAGCTTTCTTT.

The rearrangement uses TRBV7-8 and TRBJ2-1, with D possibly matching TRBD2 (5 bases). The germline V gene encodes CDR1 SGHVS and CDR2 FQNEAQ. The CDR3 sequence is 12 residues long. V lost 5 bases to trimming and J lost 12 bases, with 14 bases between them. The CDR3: CASSRGLPLQFF. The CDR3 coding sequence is TGTGCCAGCAGCAGAGGACTTCCCTTGCAGTTCTTC.

Here the CDR3 DNA reads TGCGCCAGCAGCCACGGACAGGGGGGCTACGAGCAGTACTTC. The encoded protein is CASSHGQGGYEQYF. This chain uses TRBV4-1 with TRBJ2-7; TRBD1 agrees at 10 bases. Germline loops: CDR1 MGHRA, CDR2 YSYEKL. The ends lost 3 bases at V and 3 bases at J; junction bases unmatched: 2. The CDR3 is 14 residues long.

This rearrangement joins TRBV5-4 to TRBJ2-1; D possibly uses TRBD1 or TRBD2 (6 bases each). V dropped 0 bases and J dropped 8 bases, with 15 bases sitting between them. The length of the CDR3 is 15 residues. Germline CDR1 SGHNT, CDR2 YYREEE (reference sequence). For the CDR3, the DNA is TGTGCCAGCAGCTTGGAGGGGGGCGGTGGGGATGAGCAGTTCTTC. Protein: CASSLEGGGGDEQFF.

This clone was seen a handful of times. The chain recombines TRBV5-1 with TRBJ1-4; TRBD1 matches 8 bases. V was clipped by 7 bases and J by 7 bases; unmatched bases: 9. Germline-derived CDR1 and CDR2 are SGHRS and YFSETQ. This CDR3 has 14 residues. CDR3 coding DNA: TGCGCCAGCCGACCGGGACAGGCCGTTGAAAAACTGTTTTTT. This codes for CASRPGQAVEKLFF.

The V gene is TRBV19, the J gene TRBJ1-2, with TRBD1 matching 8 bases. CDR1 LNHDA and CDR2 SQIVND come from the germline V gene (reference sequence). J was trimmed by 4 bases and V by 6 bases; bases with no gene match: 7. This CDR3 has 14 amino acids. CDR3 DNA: TGTGCCAGTAGCCCCCAGGGGGCGGGCTATGGCTACACCTTC. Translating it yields CASSPQGAGYGYTF.

The CDR3 region has the DNA TGTGCCAGCAGGCCCGGGGGCCGGGGCAATCAGCCCCAGCATTTT. It is translated as CASRPGGRGNQPQHF. This rearrangement joins TRBV6-1 to TRBJ1-5; D might be TRBD1 (6 bases). With 6 bases removed from V and 2 bases from J, the gap between germline ends came to 14 bases. The CDR3 is 15 residues long. Germline CDR1 and CDR2: MNHNS and SASEGT.